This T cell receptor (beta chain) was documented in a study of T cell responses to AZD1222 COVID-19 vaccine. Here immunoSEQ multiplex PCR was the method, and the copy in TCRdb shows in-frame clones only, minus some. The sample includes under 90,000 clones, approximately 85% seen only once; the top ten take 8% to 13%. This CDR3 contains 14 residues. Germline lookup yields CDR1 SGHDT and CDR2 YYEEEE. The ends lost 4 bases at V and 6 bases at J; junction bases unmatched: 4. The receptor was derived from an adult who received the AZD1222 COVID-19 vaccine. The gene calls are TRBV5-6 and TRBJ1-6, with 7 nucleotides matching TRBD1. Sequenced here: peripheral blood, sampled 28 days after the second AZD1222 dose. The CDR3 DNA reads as TGTGCCAGCAGCAGAGGGGACAGTAATTCACCCCTCCACTTT. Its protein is CASSRGDSNSPLHF.